The next 17 T cell receptor beta chains were all read from a single sample in a study of blood T cell repertoires in COVID-19. Assay: immunoSEQ multiplex PCR; the TCRdb copy retains only in-frame clones and omits some. Here the sample spans about 200,000 clones, roughly 88% being singletons. Input material: PBMCs or T cells enriched from blood (not recorded which). The receptors stem from a man in his forties with acute COVID-19.

The chain joins TRBV7-9 to TRBJ1-2; D unresolved. Looked up from germline, CDR1 is SEHNR and CDR2 is FQNEAQ (reference sequence). The V end lost 5 bases, the J end lost 4 bases, and 14 bases lay between the germline ends. The CDR3 covers 14 residues. CDR3 nucleotide sequence: TGTGCCAGCAGCCGTCAAGAACGGAGCTATGGCTACACCTTC. Encoded protein: CASSRQERSYGYTF.

A single count supports this clone. The CDR3 DNA is TGTGCCAGTAGTCTCCACGAACTAGCGACAGATACGCAGTATTTT. This codes for CASSLHELATDTQYF. V gene TRBV19 combines with J gene TRBJ2-3; TRBD2 agrees at 7 bases. CDR3 length: 15 residues. The trim removed 5 bases at V and 3 bases at J, leaving 8 bases unmatched. The V gene's germline CDR1 is LNHDA and CDR2 SQIVND (reference sequence).

The table lists this clone with many counts. The DNA is omitted, as the CDR3 cannot be located on it reliably, and the CDR3 follows TCRdb's listing. V is TRBV29-1 and J is TRBJ2-1; no check of the table's D call, TRBD1, against the DNA was made. Germline V CDR1 and CDR2: SQVTM, ANQGSEA. The CDR3 has 11 amino acids, counting both end residues. CDR3 sequence: CSVGPGTVLLF.

The V call is TRBV2, the J call TRBJ2-7; TRBD2 might be the D (7 bases). V dropped 8 bases and J dropped 1 base, with 18 bases sitting between them. This CDR3 is 15 amino acids long. CDR1 SNHLY and CDR2 FYNNEI come from the germline V gene. The CDR3 nucleotides are TGTGCCAGCGAGGGGGGGGGCGGTTCGTCCTACGAGCAGTACTTC. It is translated as CASEGGGGSSYEQYF.

This chain uses TRBV15 with TRBJ2-7; no definite D call. V was clipped by 1 base and J by 0 bases, with 10 bases between them. CDR1 and CDR2 (germline): LNHNV, YYDKDF (reference sequence). CDR3 size: 15 residues. The CDR3 DNA is TGTGCCACCAGCAGAGTAGGAGTGAGCTCCTACGAGCAGTACTTC. Its translation is CATSRVGVSSYEQYF.

J is TRBJ2-7 and V is TRBV21-1; no check of the table's D call, TRBD2, against the DNA was made. TRBV21-1 is deemed a pseudogene. This CDR3 spans 13 amino acids. Here the CDR3 reads CASSKTRRPEQYF. The CDR3 DNA reads as TGTGCCAGCAGCAAAACCCGGAGGCCAGAGCAGTACTTC.

This clone was counted once. The chain is built from TRBV11-2 and TRBJ1-1; D remains unclear. CDR3 length: 15 amino acids. Germline loops: CDR1 SGHAT, CDR2 FQNNGV. Trimming stripped 5 bases from V and 4 bases from J, with 17 bases between. CDR3 in amino acids: CASSIGGSGVTEAFF. The CDR3 region has the DNA TGTGCCAGCAGCATAGGCGGCAGTGGAGTCACTGAAGCTTTCTTT.

This chain joins TRBV4-1 and TRBJ2-1; 9 bases match TRBD2. V was clipped by 2 bases and J by 2 bases; unmatched bases: 4. Germline values: CDR1 MGHRA, CDR2 YSYEKL. The CDR3 is 16 amino acids. The CDR3 spells CASSQPREGPYNEQFF. DNA of the CDR3: TGCGCCAGCAGCCAACCGCGGGAGGGTCCCTACAATGAGCAGTTCTTC.

This clone was seen just once. The chain couples TRBV7-8 to TRBJ1-4, with D hard to call. The CDR3 has 13 amino acids. Trimming left V 1 base short and J 7 bases short, with 7 bases between. From germline, CDR1 is SGHVS and CDR2 FQNEAQ. CDR3 loop: CASSLGGSEKLFF. CDR3 DNA sequence: TGTGCCAGCAGCTTAGGCGGGAGTGAAAAACTGTTTTTT.

This chain joins TRBV19 and TRBJ1-5; 7 bases match TRBD1. Per the germline V gene, CDR1 is LNHDA and CDR2 is SQIVND (reference sequence). With V trimmed by 5 bases and J by 9 bases, 10 bases remained unmatched. This CDR3 contains 14 residues. In DNA form, the CDR3 reads TGTGCCAGTAGTCCCGGGACAGACAACCCGCCCCAGCATTTT. This gives the protein CASSPGTDNPPQHF.

The V and J genes are TRBV7-9 and TRBJ2-7; a possible D gene is TRBD2 (5 bases). The germline CDR1 and CDR2 sequences are SEHNR and FQNEAQ (reference sequence). The CDR3 totals 12 residues. Between the trimmed V and J ends, which lost 5 bases and 6 bases, there was a span of 11 bases. CDR3 DNA sequence: TGTGCCAGCAGCCCTCGGAGCGGCGAGCAGTACTTC. It is translated as CASSPRSGEQYF.

The genes are TRBV6-2 or TRBV6-3 and TRBJ1-5, with 7 positions matching TRBD1. The CDR3 loop spans 14 amino acids. With V trimmed by 0 bases and J by 7 bases, 3 bases remained unmatched. CDR1 and CDR2 (germline): MNHEY, SVGEGT. CDR3 protein: CASSYSGGFQPQHF. CDR3 coding DNA: TGTGCCAGCAGTTACTCAGGGGGCTTCCAGCCCCAGCATTTT.

The chain is built from TRBV29-1 and TRBJ1-4, with D maybe TRBD1 (5 bases). This CDR3 contains 16 residues. Trimming removed 2 bases at V and 0 bases at J, with 13 bases between. Per the germline V gene, CDR1 is SQVTM and CDR2 is ANQGSEA. This CDR3 reads CSVEQGGFATNEKLFF. CDR3 bases: TGCAGCGTTGAACAGGGCGGATTTGCAACTAATGAAAAACTGTTTTTT.

The V gene is TRBV5-8, the J gene TRBJ2-3, with 12 nucleotides matching TRBD2. The CDR3 is 16 amino acids. Germline V CDR1 and CDR2: SGHTS, YDEGEE. V shed 4 bases and J 0 bases; nucleotides not matched to a gene: 3. CDR3 in DNA: TGTGCCAGCAGCCAGGGGACTAGCGGGAGCACAGATACGCAGTATTTT. Translation gives CASSQGTSGSTDTQYF.

The chain employs TRBV27 and TRBJ1-1, with a possible D match to TRBD1 (6 bases). The CDR3 extends over 15 amino acids. Deletions cut 6 bases from V and 3 bases from J, with 17 bases between. Germline assignment: CDR1 MNHEY and CDR2 SMNVEV (reference sequence). CDR3: CASRRMQGSHTEAFF. The CDR3 DNA sequence: TGTGCCAGCAGGCGAATGCAGGGGAGCCACACTGAAGCTTTCTTT.

The rearrangement links TRBV19 to TRBJ1-2; D unclear. The CDR3 totals 16 residues. The germline CDR1 and CDR2 sequences are LNHDA and SQIVND (reference sequence). V was cut by 7 bases and J by 0 bases, with 18 bases left in between. The DNA of the CDR3 is TGTGCCAGTAAGGACTACCCCCAGTTAGCTAACTATGGCTACACCTTC. Its protein product is CASKDYPQLANYGYTF.

This chain joins TRBV19 and TRBJ1-3; 12 nucleotides match TRBD1. The CDR3 covers 15 residues. Germline V gene lookup returns CDR1 LNHDA and CDR2 SQIVND (reference sequence). The V segment lost 10 bases and the J segment 5 bases; nucleotides outside the gene matches: 9. The CDR3 is CATSAGTGGRNTIYF. CDR3 sequence (DNA): TGTGCCACTTCGGCCGGGACAGGGGGCAGAAACACCATATATTTT.